The T cell receptor beta chain under discussion was sequenced for a study of CD4+ T cells in melanoma (dated by TCRdb to between 2020 and 2023). With regard to the full study: Neoantigen-specific CD4+ T cells in human melanoma were investigated in the study. Here is what the overall study found, with its caveats: Neoantigen-specific CD4+ T cells in melanoma were reported to show diverse differentiation states. The report described a correlation between neoantigen-specific CD4+ T cells and the function of CD8+ T cells, macrophages and B cells.

Trimming takes 9 bases off V and 4 bases off J; junction bases not matched to a gene: 9. The CDR3 starts with the cysteine, ends with the phenylalanine, and has 15 residues. Only the CDR3 DNA stays, 45 bases, in frame from base 1. CDR1 and CDR2 were assigned from the germline V gene (reference sequence) as LNHDA and SQIVND. As for this clone: The antigen it binds to is not known. No per-base quality is available; no much larger clone lies one base away.

The donors were melanoma patients. The library was obtained by the immunoSEQ multiplex PCR assay. TCRdb limited this immuneACCESS table to in-frame rearrangements with V and J called. A share of clones is missing; checked studies link under half to unresolved V genes, and the rest is unexplained. The sample table contains about 110,000 clones; only one count was recorded for about 90% of them. Of the sample, 3% to 4% falls within the top ten clones. Material for sequencing was peripheral blood. This receptor was taken from a human donor with melanoma. The chain joins TRBV19 to TRBJ1-5; 10 of the junction bases match TRBD1. Here the CDR3 is given as CASFKPGQGNQPQHF. In nucleotides, the sequence is TGTGCCAGCTTTAAACCGGGACAGGGGAATCAGCCCCAGCATTTT.